One and the same sample provided the 30 T cell receptor beta chains below, sequenced in a study of shared clonotypes between healthy human individuals. The repertoire was sequenced with immunoSEQ multiplex PCR; TCRdb's copy has only in-frame clones and lacks some. The sample carries 2 million to 3 million clones, more than 85% recorded once. Sequencing was done on a sample of naive CD4+ T cells from PBMCs. Subset reported: CD45RA+ positively selected. Receptor source: a man aged 18 to 30 in good health. Some clones in this sample may be carry-over from other donors' samples.

This clone appeared once. The V call is TRBV6-4, the J call TRBJ1-6; the D is unclear. Germline CDR1 is MRHNA and CDR2 is SNTAGT. This CDR3 region has 14 residues. Trimming left V 0 bases short and J 7 bases short, with 7 bases between. CDR3 nucleotides: TGTGCCAGCAGTGACTCATGGAGGAATTCACCCCTCCACTTT. Its translation: CASSDSWRNSPLHF.

V is TRBV7-3 and J is TRBJ1-1; 10 bases match TRBD1. CDR1 and CDR2 from the germline V gene are SGHTA and FQGTGA. J lost 0 bases, V lost 5 bases, and 9 bases had no gene match. This CDR3 region has 17 residues. CDR3 sequence (DNA): TGTGCCAGCAGCATTACCGGGACAGGGGCGATGAACACTGAAGCTTTCTTT. Its protein is CASSITGTGAMNTEAFF.

This chain's CDR3 is CASSRTSGRQRTAYNEQFF. CDR3 DNA sequence: TGCGCCAGCAGCCGGACTAGCGGGAGACAGAGGACCGCCTACAATGAGCAGTTCTTC. This chain uses TRBV4-3 with TRBJ2-1, with 13 bases lining up with TRBD2. CDR1 LGHNA and CDR2 YSLEER come from the germline V gene. Germline trimming cut 4 bases from V and 2 bases from J; bases unmatched to any gene: 11. The CDR3 has 19 residues.

This clone showed up just once. This same CDR3 is encoded by further DNA sequences in the sample. V usage is TRBV27 and J usage is TRBJ1-5; TRBD1 matches 8 bases. V shed 5 bases and J 0 bases; nucleotides not matched to a gene: 3. This CDR3 spans 15 amino acids. Germline values: CDR1 MNHEY, CDR2 SMNVEV (reference sequence). CDR3 region: CASSPGTGSNQPQHF. The DNA for the CDR3 is TGTGCCAGCAGTCCCGGGACAGGTAGCAATCAGCCCCAGCATTTT.

The rearrangement links TRBV29-1 to TRBJ2-7; weak D call: TRBD1 (7 bases). The CDR3 loop spans 13 amino acids. Per germline, CDR1 SQVTM and CDR2 ANQGSEA. CDR3 sequence: CSVGGQRSYEQYF. The CDR3, as DNA: TGCAGTGTCGGGGGACAGCGCAGCTACGAGCAGTACTTC.

The CDR3 DNA is TGCGCCAGCAGCCAAGGGACAACTAATGAAAAACTGTTTTTT. Translating it yields CASSQGTTNEKLFF. The chain combines TRBV4-3 with TRBJ1-4; D uncertain. Looked up from germline, CDR1 is LGHNA and CDR2 is YSLEER. This CDR3 contains 14 residues. V gave up 1 base and J gave up 0 bases, with 3 bases separating them.

The V call is TRBV6-6, the J call TRBJ2-3; D remains unclear. The CDR3 runs to 14 residues. Germline lookup yields CDR1 MNHNY and CDR2 SVGAGI (reference sequence). V lost 4 bases and J lost 4, with 12 bases in between. The CDR3 nucleotides read TGTGCCAGCAGTTTGGGTGGGGTCGCAGATACGCAGTATTTT. Its translation: CASSLGGVADTQYF.

This clone was detected only once. The rearrangement joins TRBV13 to TRBJ2-2; tentative D call: TRBD2 (6 bases). Germline loops: CDR1 PRHDT, CDR2 FYEKMQ (reference sequence). The CDR3 spans 16 residues. V was cut by 8 bases and J by 6 bases, with 22 bases left in between. The CDR3 nucleotides read TGTGCCAGCTGCCGCCTCATTAAACTAGCTCCCGGGGAGCTGTTTTTT. Its protein is CASCRLIKLAPGELFF.

V gene TRBV9 combines with J gene TRBJ2-2; D possibly corresponds to TRBD2 (7 bases). The CDR3 is 16 amino acids. Germline V lookup: CDR1 SGDLS, CDR2 YYNGEE. V lost 3 bases and J lost 1, with 13 bases in between. Written as DNA, the CDR3 is TGTGCCAGCAGCGGAGCGGGACAAGGGAACACCGGGGAGCTGTTTTTT. This gives the protein CASSGAGQGNTGELFF.

The chain uses TRBV29-1 and TRBJ2-3; 8 nucleotides agree with TRBD1. V shed 4 bases and J 3 bases; nucleotides not matched to a gene: 3. Germline lookup yields CDR1 SQVTM and CDR2 ANQGSEA. This CDR3 has 13 amino acids. The CDR3 coding sequence is TGCAGCGTTGGGACAGGGCGGACAGATACGCAGTATTTT. This codes for CSVGTGRTDTQYF.

This clone came up once. This chain connects TRBV7-2 to TRBJ2-6, with 10 bases lining up with TRBD2. Unmatched junction bases numbered 12, after V lost 0 bases and J lost 4 bases. There are 20 residues in the CDR3. The germline CDR1 and CDR2 sequences are SGHTA and FQGNSA. Here the CDR3 DNA reads TGTGCCAGCAGCTTAGCGCTGTTCCTAGCGGGAGAATCGGGGGCCAACGTCCTGACTTTC. Protein: CASSLALFLAGESGANVLTF.

This rearrangement joins TRBV7-9 to TRBJ1-5; no clear D. This CDR3 has 14 amino acids. In germline, CDR1 is SEHNR, CDR2 FQNEAQ (reference sequence). The V and J ends lost 4 bases and 3 bases respectively, with 10 bases between them. The CDR3 sequence is CASSWEGPNQPQHF. The DNA of the CDR3 is TGTGCCAGCAGCTGGGAGGGCCCCAATCAGCCCCAGCATTTT.

The chain combines TRBV5-1 with TRBJ1-1; D is possibly TRBD1 (5 bases). This CDR3 contains 13 residues. Looked up from germline, CDR1 is SGHRS and CDR2 is YFSETQ. V was pared by 0 bases and J by 6 bases, with 9 bases between. CDR3 region: CASSLDWGSEAFF. CDR3 bases: TGCGCCAGCAGCTTGGACTGGGGCTCTGAAGCTTTCTTT.

V and J are TRBV5-5 and TRBJ1-2, with D unclear. V lost 4 bases and J lost 3, with 22 bases in between. The CDR3 sequence is 17 residues long. Germline assignment: CDR1 SGHKS and CDR2 YYEKEE (reference sequence). The CDR3 loop is CASSIYRTTRRDYGYTF. The DNA of the CDR3 is TGTGCCAGCAGCATCTACCGGACGACCCGGCGGGACTATGGCTACACCTTC.

The chain joins TRBV6-4 to TRBJ1-5, with D possibly matching TRBD1 (5 bases). The CDR3 runs 17 residues. Germline CDR1 and CDR2: MRHNA and SNTAGT. V lost 8 bases and J 0 bases, leaving 20 bases between the germline ends. The CDR3 spells CASGGPNGGYSNQPQHF. CDR3 nucleotide sequence: TGTGCCAGCGGGGGACCTAACGGGGGTTATAGCAATCAGCCCCAGCATTTT.

A word on this clone: In the same sample, other DNA sequences code for this CDR3. V usage is TRBV6-5 and J usage is TRBJ2-7, with a weak D call TRBD1 (5 bases). V gave up 2 bases and J gave up 3 bases, with 8 bases separating them. CDR3 length: 13 residues. CDR1 and CDR2 (germline): MNHEY, SVGAGI. CDR3 nucleotides: TGTGCCAGCAGTTACAGCCAGGGCTACGAGCAGTACTTC. It translates to CASSYSQGYEQYF.

This chain uses TRBV19 with TRBJ2-7; 7 bases fit TRBD1. V lost 6 bases and J lost 2; bases outside the gene matches: 7. The CDR3 totals 14 residues. Germline CDR1 is LNHDA and CDR2 is SQIVND (reference sequence). The CDR3 nucleotides read TGTGCCAGTAGCGCGGACAGGAGACCCTACGAGCAGTACTTC. Amino acids: CASSADRRPYEQYF.

Only a few counts were recorded for this clone. V usage is TRBV6-5 and J usage is TRBJ1-1; D unresolved. Germline loops: CDR1 MNHEY, CDR2 SVGAGI. The CDR3 has 16 amino acids. V was shortened by 0 bases and J by 1 base, with 12 bases between the two germline ends. The CDR3 bases are TGTGCCAGCAGTTACTCGAGGAGGGTCTGGAACACTGAAGCTTTCTTT. It yields the protein CASSYSRRVWNTEAFF.

This chain connects TRBV6-1 to TRBJ2-7, with D perhaps matching TRBD2 (7 bases). The V gene lost 4 bases and the J gene lost 7 bases, with 17 bases spanning the gap. CDR1 and CDR2 from the germline V gene are MNHNS and SASEGT. This CDR3 has 14 amino acids. The DNA of the CDR3 is TGTGCCAGCAGTGTAGGGGGGGAGCTCTGGGAGCAGTACTTC. It translates to CASSVGGELWEQYF.

This chain joins TRBV18 and TRBJ2-7; D is perhaps TRBD2 (6 bases). The germline V and J ends were trimmed by 6 bases and 2 bases, with 14 bases remaining between them. The length of the CDR3 is 14 residues. Germline-derived CDR1 and CDR2 are KGHSH and LQKENI. CDR3 loop: CASSEGRKTYEQYF. DNA for the CDR3: TGTGCCAGCTCGGAGGGACGCAAAACCTACGAGCAGTACTTC.

The V gene is TRBV9, the J gene TRBJ2-3; TRBD1 matches 7 bases. The V gene's germline CDR1 is SGDLS and CDR2 YYNGEE. The CDR3 runs 16 residues. The V gene end was trimmed by 0 bases and the J gene end by 0 bases; junction bases not matched to a gene: 4. CDR3 protein: CASSVGATGSTDTQYF. The CDR3 nucleotides read TGTGCCAGCAGCGTAGGCGCGACAGGGAGCACAGATACGCAGTATTTT.

This chain connects TRBV6-1 to TRBJ2-1; weak D call: TRBD2 (5 bases). This CDR3 is 14 amino acids long. Germline values: CDR1 MNHNS, CDR2 SASEGT. Trimming removed 8 bases at V and 2 bases at J, with 13 bases between. The CDR3 loop reads CASELGNTYNEQFF. The CDR3, as DNA: TGTGCCAGCGAACTAGGGAATACCTACAATGAGCAGTTCTTC.

The chain recombines TRBV19 with TRBJ2-5; D unclear. Between the trimmed V and J ends, which lost 4 bases and 2 bases, there was a span of 8 bases. CDR1 is LNHDA and CDR2 is SQIVND in the germline V gene (reference sequence). There are 13 residues in the CDR3. As DNA, the CDR3 is TGTGCCAGTAGTAGGTCCAGACAAGAGACCCAGTACTTC. Its translation is CASSRSRQETQYF. Supplemented by reference TRBV19 and TRBJ2-5, the full variable domain reads DGGITQSPKYLFRKEGQNVTLSCEQNLNHDAMYWYRQDPGQGLRLIYYSQIVNDFQKGDIAEGYSVSREKKESFPLTVTSAQKNPTAFYLCASSRSRQETQYFGPGTRLLVL.

This rearrangement joins TRBV5-8 to TRBJ2-7; D could derive from TRBD1 or TRBD2 (5 bases each). The germline gives CDR1 SGHTS, CDR2 YDEGEE. The CDR3 is 14 residues long. V lost 2 bases and J lost 4, with 13 bases in between. The CDR3 bases are TGTGCCAGCAGCTTTCAGGGACCTAGGTACGAGCAGTACTTC. This translates into CASSFQGPRYEQYF.

The chain combines TRBV5-4 with TRBJ2-7; perhaps TRBD2 as D (6 bases). The CDR3 consists of 15 residues. The germline V gene encodes CDR1 SGHNT and CDR2 YYREEE (reference sequence). V was clipped by 0 bases and J by 2 bases, with 12 bases between them. The CDR3 DNA sequence: TGTGCCAGCAGCTTGGGAGCGGGTCAGGCCTACGAGCAGTACTTC. This gives the protein CASSLGAGQAYEQYF.

The rearrangement links TRBV2 to TRBJ2-2, with TRBD1 as a possible D gene (5 bases). The V and J ends lost 5 bases and 4 bases respectively, with 14 bases between them. The CDR3 extends over 15 amino acids. Germline loops: CDR1 SNHLY, CDR2 FYNNEI. The CDR3 nucleotides read TGTGCCAGCAGTCCCCAGGCAGGGTTCACCGGGGAGCTGTTTTTT. Its translation: CASSPQAGFTGELFF.

The chain employs TRBV5-1 and TRBJ2-2; D may correspond to TRBD1 or TRBD2 (6 bases each). CDR1 is SGHRS, CDR2 YFSETQ, per germline. The ends were cut back, 4 bases at V and 6 bases at J, with 19 bases in the middle. CDR3 length equals 16 residues. CDR3 sequence reads: CASSVGTVGGSGELFF. The CDR3, as DNA: TGCGCCAGCAGCGTAGGGACTGTCGGGGGCTCCGGGGAGCTGTTTTTT.

The gene calls are TRBV6-5 and TRBJ2-7, with 9 bases lining up with TRBD1. The CDR3 covers 14 residues. V trimming: 6 bases; J trimming: 5 bases; junction bases outside the gene matches: 8. The germline gives CDR1 MNHEY, CDR2 SVGAGI. The CDR3 DNA is TGTGCCAGCAGCCTCAGGGGACAGGGAAACGAGCAGTACTTC. Its translation is CASSLRGQGNEQYF.

This clone was picked up a small number of times. The chain couples TRBV19 to TRBJ1-2; D possibly corresponds to TRBD1 (6 bases). CDR1 LNHDA and CDR2 SQIVND come from the germline V gene (reference sequence). Trimming shortened V by 6 bases and J by 0 bases, and 11 bases separated the two germline ends. The CDR3 runs 14 residues. CDR3 sequence: CASRLDRANYGYTF. In nucleotides, the CDR3 is TGTGCCAGTAGGCTGGACAGAGCTAACTATGGCTACACCTTC.

The chain uses TRBV28 and TRBJ2-3; the D gene is possibly TRBD1 (5 bases). Per the germline V gene, CDR1 is MDHEN and CDR2 is SYDVKM. The CDR3 length is 18 residues. V lost 2 bases and J lost 2, with 20 bases in between. The DNA of the CDR3 is TGTGCCAGCAGTTTAACCTGGCCGGAGACAGAAAACACAGATACGCAGTATTTT. It translates to CASSLTWPETENTDTQYF. The whole variable domain, remainder taken from reference TRBV28 and TRBJ2-3, is DVKVTQSSRYLVKRTGEKVFLECVQDMDHENMFWYRQDPGLGLRLIYFSYDVKMKEKGDIPEGYSVSREKKERFSLILESASTNQTSMYLCASSLTWPETENTDTQYFGPGTRLTVL.